This passage covers 5 T cell receptor beta chains from one sample sequenced in a study of cytomegalovirus exposure and HLA in healthy donors. The PCR contained 60 Vbeta and 13 Jbeta primers. Produced via immunoSEQ multiplex PCR; TCRdb's table is partial and in-frame only. The sample shows around 120,000 clones, 70% to 80% of them seen only once. Sequenced: PBMCs. The source is a woman between 35 and 50 years old in good health and CMV-seropositive.

This chain connects TRBV5-6 to TRBJ2-5, with a weak D call TRBD2 (7 bases). The V end lost 4 bases, the J end lost 1 base, and 17 bases lay between the germline ends. CDR3 length: 16 residues. Germline V gene lookup returns CDR1 SGHDT and CDR2 YYEEEE. The CDR3 spells CASSRGATGPQETQYF. The CDR3 nucleotides read TGTGCCAGCAGCCGGGGGGCGACGGGGCCCCAAGAGACCCAGTACTTC.

J is TRBJ1-1 and V is TRBV5-8; 8 bases match TRBD1. Germline lookup yields CDR1 SGHTS and CDR2 YDEGEE. The junction had 7 bases not matched to a gene; V was cut back by 7 bases and J by 5 bases. This CDR3 has 13 amino acids. Here the CDR3 DNA reads TGTGCCAGCCTCCCCAGGGGGCGGACTGAAGCTTTCTTT. Protein sequence: CASLPRGRTEAFF.

The gene calls are TRBV7-2 and TRBJ1-3; a possible D gene is TRBD1 (5 bases). V was cut by 5 bases and J by 4 bases, with 18 bases left in between. Germline V gene sequence: CDR1 SGHTA, CDR2 FQGNSA. The length of the CDR3 is 16 residues. CDR3 protein: CASSPQGGLSGNTIYF. The CDR3 DNA reads TGTGCCAGCAGCCCGCAGGGCGGCCTTTCCGGAAACACCATATATTTT.

V gene TRBV19 combines with J gene TRBJ1-2, with TRBD1 matching 10 bases. Looked up from germline, CDR1 is LNHDA and CDR2 is SQIVND (reference sequence). The CDR3 contains 16 residues. V was pared by 5 bases and J by 6 bases, with 12 bases of the junction left unmatched. CDR3 amino acids: CASSFGPTGGRDGYTF. In nucleotides, the CDR3 is TGTGCCAGTAGTTTCGGCCCGACAGGGGGCCGAGATGGCTACACCTTC.

The chain couples TRBV2 to TRBJ2-1, with 12 bases matching TRBD2. The CDR3 extends over 15 amino acids. Trimming at V came to 6 bases and at J to 8 bases, leaving 8 bases not matched to a gene. Germline V gene data show CDR1 as SNHLY and CDR2 as FYNNEI. CDR3 DNA: TGTGCCAGCAGGCTCAGGACTAGCGGGAATTATGAGCAGTTCTTC. Amino acid sequence: CASRLRTSGNYEQFF.